The clone carrying this T cell receptor beta chain was seen at least ten times. There were TCR beta CDR3 regions amplified from RNA transcripts. During a first-round RT-PCR of the TCR CDR3, the HTBI primer set was used. One entry per CDR3 protein results from TCRdb running MiXCR on the multiplex PCR reads. Among a few hundred thousand distinct CDR3 sequences, about 16% were seen once, and the ten largest hold more than 30%. The data stem from a study of T cells in Graves' hyperthyroidism and ophthalmopathy. CDR3 size: 15 residues. Germline CDR1 is KGHSH and CDR2 is LQKENI. V was shortened by 1 base and J by 1 base, with 10 bases between the two germline ends. Patients aged 18 to 65 had newly diagnosed hyperthyroidism that had lasted under 2 months. Those patients with uncontrolled infection, other autoimmune disease, pregnancy or lactation were excluded. Thyroid ultrasound and orbital computed tomography, with clinical symptoms and serum thyroxine and TRAb, informed diagnoses. Initially, at the first diagnosis of hyperthyroidism and before any ophthalmopathy symptoms, blood was sampled.

This TCR was sampled from a woman aged 50 to 65 with Graves' hyperthyroidism that later progressed to Graves' ophthalmopathy. This chain uses TRBV18 with TRBJ1-1; D is possibly TRBD1 (6 bases). The specimen sequenced was blood. For the CDR3, the DNA is TGTGCCAGCTCACCACAGGGGGTTAAGAACACTGAAGCTTTCTTT. It translates to CASSPQGVKNTEAFF.